Listed below are T cell receptor beta chains from one sample, sequenced in a study of shared clonotypes between healthy human individuals. Clones were sequenced by immunoSEQ multiplex PCR, and TCRdb holds only the in-frame ones, with some missing. This table has about 1.5 million clones, around 98% appearing once. Sequenced input: naive CD4+ T cells sorted from blood. The receptors shown here come from a man aged 25-40 years in good health. Each CDR3 is given with its conserved first and last residue. Each record gives: clone size, CDR3 length, J gene, D gene, V gene, CDR3 protein, CDR3 DNA. The D gene is left open where the match is weak. Size tells how often a clone was seen (once, few, many) or the class of an expanded clone, and some rows leave it out.

>NA|15|TRBJ2-7|TRBD2|TRBV2
CASTPGGRSSYEQYF
TGTGCCAGCACACCGGGAGGGCGAAGCTCCTACGAGCAGTACTTC
>NA|16|TRBJ2-7|NA|TRBV12-2
CASRFGFGPDLYEQYF
TGTGCAAGTCGCTTCGGGTTCGGCCCCGACCTCTACGAGCAGTACTTC
>NA|19|TRBJ2-1|TRBD2|TRBV2
CASSESRGRLAGAYNEQFF
TGTGCCAGCAGTGAAAGCAGGGGGCGGCTAGCGGGAGCGTACAATGAGCAGTTCTTC
>few|11|TRBJ2-3|NA|TRBV2
CASSVDGTQYF
TGTGCCAGCAGTGTAGACGGTACGCAGTATTTT
>NA|13|TRBJ1-1|NA|TRBV28
CASSEGQFTEAFF
TGTGCCAGCAGTGAGGGGCAGTTCACTGAAGCTTTCTTT
>NA|14|TRBJ2-7|NA|TRBV21-1
CASSSRSSSYEQYF
TGTGCCAGCAGCTCGCGGTCGAGCTCCTACGAGCAGTACTTC
>once|14|TRBJ2-3|TRBD1|TRBV19
CASRTGFSTDTQYF
TGTGCCAGTAGGACAGGGTTTAGCACAGATACGCAGTATTTT
>NA|11|TRBJ2-7|NA|TRBV28
CASRLVYEQYF
TGTGCCAGCCGGCTAGTTTACGAGCAGTACTTC
>NA|16|TRBJ1-5|NA|TRBV5-1
CASSLAPGGFGQPQHF
TGCGCCAGCAGCTTGGCCCCGGGGGGTTTCGGTCAGCCCCAGCATTTT
>once|14|TRBJ2-7|NA|TRBV28
CASSFKGPYYEQYF
TGTGCCAGCAGTTTCAAGGGACCCTACTACGAGCAGTACTTC
>NA|14|TRBJ2-7|NA|TRBV10-1
CASSLTRFSYEQYF
TGCGCCAGCAGTTTGACTAGATTTTCCTACGAGCAGTACTTC
>once|16|TRBJ2-7|TRBD1|TRBV5-1
CASSPPLGQGMYEQYF
TGCGCCAGCAGCCCACCCTTGGGACAGGGGATGTACGAGCAGTACTTC
>NA|11|TRBJ2-7|NA|TRBV10-3
CAISDTGEQYF
TGTGCCATCAGTGATACGGGGGAGCAGTACTTC
>NA|17|TRBJ1-1|NA|TRBV15
CATSRDLRPTWNTEAFF
TGTGCCACCAGCAGAGATCTGAGGCCCACATGGAACACTGAAGCTTTCTTT
>NA|17|TRBJ1-4|TRBD1|TRBV5-1
CASGRQGGGFGDEKLFF
TGCGCCAGCGGACGACAGGGAGGGGGTTTTGGGGACGAAAAACTGTTTTTT
>NA|14|TRBJ2-1|NA|TRBV7-9
CASSFSGSYNEQFF
TGTGCCAGCAGCTTCAGCGGCTCCTACAATGAGCAGTTCTTC
>NA|14|TRBJ1-5|NA|TRBV7-8
CASSLAPEDQPQHF
TGTGCCAGCAGCTTAGCCCCCGAGGATCAGCCCCAGCATTTT
>once|13|TRBJ2-1|TRBD2|TRBV6-1
CASTPGLWNEQFF
TGTGCCAGCACCCCGGGACTATGGAATGAGCAGTTCTTC
>NA|13|TRBJ1-2|NA|TRBV29-1
CSVENWVQNGYTF
TGCAGCGTTGAAAATTGGGTACAGAATGGCTACACCTTC
>NA|16|TRBJ1-5|NA|TRBV10-2
CASSSVDRPRDQPQHF
TGCGCCAGCAGTTCTGTAGACAGGCCCCGAGATCAGCCCCAGCATTTT
>NA|14|TRBJ2-5|NA|TRBV5-1
CASSLEEGRETQYF
TGCGCCAGCAGCTTGGAAGAGGGGCGCGAGACCCAGTACTTC
>NA|15|TRBJ2-1|TRBD1|TRBV28
CASSYTGGTLNEQFF
TGTGCCAGCAGTTATACAGGGGGTACCCTCAATGAGCAGTTCTTC
>NA|16|TRBJ1-3|TRBD1|TRBV5-4
CASSFDRGHSGNTIYF
TGTGCCAGCAGCTTTGACAGGGGGCACTCTGGAAACACCATATATTTT
>NA|16|TRBJ1-5|NA|TRBV28
CASSLWERSSNQPQHF
TGTGCCAGCAGTTTGTGGGAGCGGAGTAGCAATCAGCCCCAGCATTTT
>NA|13|TRBJ2-7|TRBD1|TRBV6-1
CASSRTGAYEQYF
TGTGCCAGCAGCCGGACAGGGGCCTACGAGCAGTACTTC
>NA|15|TRBJ2-3|NA|TRBV11-2
CASSLGGGSTDTQYF
TGTGCCAGCAGCTTAGGAGGGGGTAGCACAGATACGCAGTATTTT
>NA|15|TRBJ2-7|TRBD1|TRBV7-9
CASSLIFRGSYEQYF
TGTGCCAGCAGCTTAATTTTCAGGGGGTCCTACGAGCAGTACTTC
>NA|14|TRBJ2-2|TRBD1|TRBV14
CASSQDIATGSLFF
TGTGCCAGCAGCCAAGATATCGCGACAGGGTCACTGTTTTTT
>NA|13|TRBJ2-5|NA|TRBV2
CASSVDRQETQYF
TGTGCCAGCAGCGTAGACAGGCAAGAGACCCAGTACTTC
>NA|14|TRBJ1-5|NA|TRBV6-1
CASSETGFNQPQHF
TGTGCCAGCAGTGAGACAGGCTTCAACCAGCCCCAGCATTTT
>NA|11|TRBJ2-2|NA|TRBV1
CTSSPWTGSTF
TGCACCAGCAGCCCCTGGACAGGGTCGACTTTT
>NA|16|TRBJ2-1|NA|TRBV28
CASSPRGPDSYNEQFF
TGTGCCAGCAGTCCCAGGGGACCGGACAGCTACAATGAGCAGTTCTTC
>NA|13|TRBJ1-1|NA|TRBV19
CASSLQRNTEAFF
TGTGCCAGTAGTCTCCAGAGGAACACTGAAGCTTTCTTT
>NA|17|TRBJ2-2|NA|TRBV7-3
CASSPEEGLLLPGELFF
TGTGCCAGCAGCCCTGAAGAGGGGCTACTATTACCCGGGGAGCTGTTTTTT
>NA|12|TRBJ2-7|NA|TRBV2
CACREDHTMQYF
TGTGCCTGCAGGGAGGACCATACGATGCAGTACTTC
>NA|14|TRBJ1-2|NA|TRBV28
CASNLDAGVYGYTF
TGTGCCAGCAATTTGGACGCGGGTGTCTATGGCTACACCTTC